Presented here are 31 T cell receptor beta chains from one specimen sequenced in a study of Tregs in tolerant kidney transplant recipients. Sequencing used immunoSEQ multiplex PCR; TCRdb keeps in-frame clones, though not all of them. The sample has about 88,000 clones, 90% to 95% seen once. Sequenced: CD8+ T cells from blood. The receptors were sampled from a human donor in good health.

The V and J genes are TRBV20-1 and TRBJ1-3; D remains ambiguous. The CDR3 runs 11 residues. Germline CDR1 DFQATT, CDR2 SNEGSKA (reference sequence). With 0 bases removed from V and 7 bases from J, the gap between germline ends came to 4 bases. As DNA, the CDR3 is TGCAGTGCTAGAGAGGGGAACACCATATATTTT. This encodes CSAREGNTIYF.

This clone was found once. The gene calls are TRBV5-1 and TRBJ2-7, with no clear D. The CDR3 length is 16 residues. V was trimmed by 0 bases and J by 0 bases, leaving 13 bases between them. From germline, CDR1 is SGHRS and CDR2 YFSETQ. CDR3 DNA: TGCGCCAGCAGCTTGGGCTGGGCAGAGAGCTCCTACGAGCAGTACTTC. Protein sequence: CASSLGWAESSYEQYF.

This sequence joins TRBV29-1 and TRBJ2-2; weak D call: TRBD2 (6 bases). V lost 2 bases to trimming and J lost 3 bases, with 16 bases between them. Germline CDR1 reads SQVTM; CDR2 reads ANQGSEA. This CDR3 has 16 amino acids. CDR3 loop: CSVEREDLQDTGELFF. CDR3 sequence (DNA): TGCAGCGTTGAAAGGGAGGACCTACAGGACACCGGGGAGCTGTTTTTT.

Here the CDR3 DNA reads TGTGCCAGCAGTGCTAGCGGGGCTAACAATGAGCAGTTCTTC. Amino acid sequence: CASSASGANNEQFF. The chain has TRBV6-4 and TRBJ2-1; TRBD2 matches 9 bases. V lost 4 bases, J lost 5 bases, and 3 bases stayed unmatched. The CDR3 loop spans 14 amino acids. In germline, CDR1 is MRHNA, CDR2 SNTAGT.

The rearrangement uses TRBV19 and TRBJ2-7; perhaps TRBD1 as D (5 bases). CDR3 length: 15 residues. Trimming shortened V by 4 bases and J by 3 bases, and 16 bases separated the two germline ends. Germline V gene sequence: CDR1 LNHDA, CDR2 SQIVND (reference sequence). The DNA of the CDR3 is TGTGCCAGTAGTACCGCAGGGTCTTGGGACTACGAGCAGTACTTC. Its protein is CASSTAGSWDYEQYF.

CDR3 residues: CTTDYGTDTDYGYTF. DNA of the CDR3: TGTACGACGGACTACGGGACCGATACTGACTATGGCTACACCTTC. The chain recombines TRBV30 with TRBJ1-2; tentatively, D is TRBD1 (5 bases). Germline V gives CDR1 GTSNPN, CDR2 SVGIG (reference sequence). This CDR3 is built from 15 residues.

J is TRBJ2-7 and V is TRBV30; TRBD1 is a possible D gene (5 bases). The CDR3 runs 14 residues. V was trimmed by 5 bases and J by 2 bases, leaving 16 bases between them. Germline CDR1 GTSNPN, CDR2 SVGIG (reference sequence). CDR3 residues: CAWALGQGPYEQYF. In DNA, the CDR3 is TGTGCCTGGGCGCTGGGGCAGGGCCCCTACGAGCAGTACTTC.

The V and J genes are TRBV11-1 and TRBJ2-7, with 8 bases identical to TRBD1. CDR3 size: 14 residues. Germline V gives CDR1 SGHAT, CDR2 FQDESV (reference sequence). V dropped 6 bases and J dropped 7; count of bases not matched to a gene: 11. The CDR3 DNA reads TGTGCCAGCAGTTCTGCAGGGGGCTCAAGGGAGCAGTACTTC. It is translated as CASSSAGGSREQYF.

J is TRBJ2-7 and V is TRBV7-9; a possible D gene is TRBD1 (6 bases). V lost 3 bases to trimming and J lost 0 bases, with 18 bases between them. CDR3 size: 17 residues. Germline CDR1 reads SEHNR; CDR2 reads FQNEAQ (reference sequence). Written as DNA, the CDR3 is TGTGCCAGCAGCTTCAGCTGGCAGGGGCTCAGCTCCTACGAGCAGTACTTC. This encodes CASSFSWQGLSSYEQYF.

The V gene is TRBV5-1, the J gene TRBJ2-1; TRBD1 agrees at 10 bases. The CDR3 is made up of 16 amino acids. From germline, CDR1 is SGHRS and CDR2 YFSETQ. Trimming at V came to 2 bases and at J to 6 bases, leaving 8 bases not matched to a gene. The CDR3 sequence: CASSFPDRGDVNEQFF. The CDR3 DNA reads as TGCGCCAGCAGCTTCCCGGACAGGGGGGATGTCAATGAGCAGTTCTTC.

This clone was picked up one time. This chain joins TRBV5-1 and TRBJ2-5; either TRBD1 or TRBD2 may supply D (5 bases each). Trimming left V 4 bases short and J 2 bases short, with 12 bases between. Looked up from germline, CDR1 is SGHRS and CDR2 is YFSETQ. This CDR3 spans 14 amino acids. CDR3 nucleotide sequence: TGCGCCAGCAGCGGCCCGGGACGTCAAGAGACCCAGTACTTC. It encodes CASSGPGRQETQYF.

This chain connects TRBV2 to TRBJ2-2; 8 bases map to TRBD1. The trim removed 6 bases at V and 5 bases at J, leaving 8 bases unmatched. The V gene's germline CDR1 is SNHLY and CDR2 FYNNEI. The CDR3 spans 15 residues. The CDR3 loop reads CASRPQGAGTGELFF. As DNA, the CDR3 is TGTGCCAGCAGACCGCAGGGGGCGGGAACCGGGGAGCTGTTTTTT.

The rearrangement uses TRBV19 and TRBJ2-3, with 8 nucleotides matching TRBD2. The germline V gene encodes CDR1 LNHDA and CDR2 SQIVND (reference sequence). Unmatched junction bases numbered 10, after V lost 0 bases and J lost 5 bases. CDR3 length: 17 amino acids. CDR3 coding DNA: TGTGCCAGTAGTATAGAGGGAACGGGAGGGCCTTTAGATACGCAGTATTTT. Translation gives CASSIEGTGGPLDTQYF.

The chain is built from TRBV10-3 and TRBJ2-1; 9 bases fit TRBD2. V shed 3 bases, J shed 8 bases, and the junction held 11 bases outside the gene matches. Germline V lookup: CDR1 ENHRY, CDR2 SYGVKD. There are 16 residues in the CDR3. The CDR3 loop reads CAISDPLAGEDYEQFF. CDR3 DNA: TGTGCCATCAGTGACCCTTTAGCGGGAGAGGACTATGAGCAGTTCTTC.

The genes are TRBV5-5 and TRBJ1-2; no reliable D call. This CDR3 has 16 residues. V was trimmed by 0 bases and J by 6 bases, leaving 18 bases between them. CDR1 is SGHKS and CDR2 is YYEKEE in the germline V gene (reference sequence). This CDR3 reads CASSLVVNPKRDGYTF. The CDR3, as DNA: TGTGCCAGCAGCTTGGTCGTCAACCCAAAGCGTGATGGCTACACCTTC.

The chain uses TRBV19 and TRBJ2-2, with unresolved D. The CDR3 is 12 amino acids. Germline assignment: CDR1 LNHDA and CDR2 SQIVND (reference sequence). In nucleotides, the CDR3 is TGTGCTACCCGCAGGTGGGCCGGGGAGCTGTTTTTT. Its translation is CATRRWAGELFF.

The V call is TRBV7-8, the J call TRBJ1-6; 7 bases are shared with TRBD1. CDR1 and CDR2 from the germline V gene are SGHVS and FQNEAQ. The ends lost 1 base at V and 8 bases at J; junction bases unmatched: 8. This CDR3 has 16 amino acids. CDR3 in amino acids: CASSLGQGVAYSPLHF. For the CDR3, the DNA is TGTGCCAGCAGCTTAGGGCAGGGGGTAGCGTATTCACCCCTCCACTTT.

The V gene is TRBV30, the J gene TRBJ1-1; D might be TRBD1 (6 bases). The V end lost 2 bases, the J end lost 8 bases, and 12 bases lay between the germline ends. The germline V gene encodes CDR1 GTSNPN and CDR2 SVGIG (reference sequence). The CDR3 contains 12 residues. CDR3 sequence reads: CAWSRGPLEAFF. CDR3 nucleotides: TGTGCCTGGAGTCGGGGGCCACTAGAAGCTTTCTTT. The whole variable domain, filled in from reference TRBV30 and TRBJ1-1, reads SQTIHQWPATLVQPVGSPLSLECTVEGTSNPNLYWYRQAAGRGLQLLFYSVGIGQISSEVPQNLSASRPQDRQFILSSKKLLLSDSGFYLCAWSRGPLEAFFGQGTRLTVV.

The chain combines TRBV10-2 with TRBJ2-3, with 9 bases that match TRBD2. Trimming cost V 10 bases and J 0 bases; bases outside gene matches: 8. There are 15 residues in the CDR3. Per the germline V gene, CDR1 is WSHSY and CDR2 is SAAADI. This CDR3 is CATMPLAGSTDTQYF. CDR3 sequence (DNA): TGCGCCACCATGCCGCTAGCGGGAAGCACAGATACGCAGTATTTT.

The V and J genes are TRBV4-1 and TRBJ1-5, with unresolved D. The CDR3 loop spans 15 amino acids. Germline values: CDR1 MGHRA, CDR2 YSYEKL. The V end lost 4 bases, the J end lost 0 bases, and 10 bases lay between the germline ends. CDR3 region: CASSLARFSNQPQHF. The CDR3, as DNA: TGCGCCAGCAGCCTAGCACGATTTAGCAATCAGCCCCAGCATTTT.

The chain is built from TRBV4-1 and TRBJ1-1; D remains unclear. CDR1 and CDR2 (germline): MGHRA, YSYEKL. The CDR3 is made up of 15 amino acids. Trimming stripped 1 base from V and 1 base from J, with 10 bases between. CDR3 region: CASSQGAQANTEAFF. The DNA for the CDR3 is TGCGCCAGCAGCCAAGGGGCTCAGGCGAACACTGAAGCTTTCTTT.

This clone was detected once. The chain combines TRBV11-2 with TRBJ2-1, with 9 bases identical to TRBD1. CDR1 and CDR2 from the germline V gene are SGHAT and FQNNGV. This CDR3 comprises 18 residues. Trimming at V came to 5 bases and at J to 0 bases, leaving 11 bases not matched to a gene. CDR3 bases: TGTGCCAGCAGCCCGCCGGACAGGGGTTTCTTCTCCTACAATGAGCAGTTCTTC. It translates to CASSPPDRGFFSYNEQFF.

V gene TRBV2 combines with J gene TRBJ2-2, with TRBD2 identical over 14 bases. This CDR3 region has 19 residues. With 4 bases clipped from V and 5 bases from J, the junction kept 12 bases outside the gene matches. Germline lookup yields CDR1 SNHLY and CDR2 FYNNEI. The chain's CDR3 is CASSATPGLAGVKTGELFF. The CDR3 region has the DNA TGTGCCAGCAGTGCCACACCGGGACTAGCGGGAGTGAAGACCGGGGAGCTGTTTTTT.

The gene calls are TRBV9 and TRBJ2-5; TRBD1 matches 9 bases. Germline CDR1 SGDLS, CDR2 YYNGEE. The CDR3 loop spans 16 amino acids. With 4 bases clipped from V and 4 bases from J, the junction kept 11 bases outside the gene matches. The CDR3 sequence: CASSPQTGGWTETQYF. As DNA, the CDR3 is TGTGCCAGCAGCCCTCAGACAGGGGGTTGGACAGAGACCCAGTACTTC.

The chain employs TRBV13 and TRBJ1-2; D gene unclear. The CDR3 runs 14 residues. V was pared by 5 bases and J by 1 base, with 11 bases between. Germline V gene data show CDR1 as PRHDT and CDR2 as FYEKMQ (reference sequence). The CDR3 DNA is TGTGCCAGCAGCGCCCCGGGGAGTAACTATGGCTACACCTTC. Amino acid sequence: CASSAPGSNYGYTF.

V gene TRBV5-1 combines with J gene TRBJ2-5; 8 positions agree with TRBD2. The CDR3 is made up of 16 amino acids. The V segment lost 7 bases and the J segment 3 bases; nucleotides outside the gene matches: 14. The V gene's germline CDR1 is SGHRS and CDR2 YFSETQ. The CDR3 sequence: CASQRERGFYEETQYF. The DNA of the CDR3 is TGCGCCAGCCAGCGGGAGAGGGGTTTCTACGAAGAGACCCAGTACTTC.

The gene calls are TRBV19 and TRBJ1-5, with TRBD1 identical over 8 bases. The CDR3 extends over 13 amino acids. The V gene end was trimmed by 10 bases and the J gene end by 5 bases; junction bases not matched to a gene: 7. The germline CDR1 and CDR2 sequences are LNHDA and SQIVND (reference sequence). CDR3 residues: CATQPGQDQPQHF. The CDR3 DNA follows: TGTGCCACTCAGCCGGGACAGGATCAGCCCCAGCATTTT. Full variable domain (rest looked up from reference TRBV19 and TRBJ1-5): DGGITQSPKYLFRKEGQNVTLSCEQNLNHDAMYWYRQDPGQGLRLIYYSQIVNDFQKGDIAEGYSVSREKKESFPLTVTSAQKNPTAFYLCATQPGQDQPQHFGDGTRLSIL.

The CDR3 region is CASSIIPRGGYTF. Written as DNA, the CDR3 is TGTGCCAGTAGTATAATCCCCCGTGGGGGCTACACCTTC. The V and J genes are TRBV19 and TRBJ1-2, with D unclear. This CDR3 is 13 amino acids long. CDR1 is LNHDA and CDR2 is SQIVND in the germline V gene (reference sequence). Trimming took off 2 bases at V and 8 bases at J, with 12 bases between the two ends.

The chain joins TRBV5-6 to TRBJ2-5, with TRBD2 matching over 7 bases. The CDR3 consists of 16 residues. Germline V gene data show CDR1 as SGHDT and CDR2 as YYEEEE. V dropped 4 bases and J dropped 3; count of bases not matched to a gene: 12. In nucleotides, the CDR3 is TGTGCCAGCAGCCCTTTGGGGCTAGCGGTCGAAGAGACCCAGTACTTC. This gives the protein CASSPLGLAVEETQYF.

This clone appeared a single time. The chain employs TRBV12-2 and TRBJ2-1; the table names TRBD1, a call not compared with the DNA. TRBV12-2 is recorded as a pseudogene. The CDR3 is 13 amino acids. The CDR3: CASRLWLNNEQFF. CDR3 nucleotide sequence: TGTGCAAGTCGCTTATGGCTTAACAATGAGCAGTTCTTC.

The chain recombines TRBV29-1 with TRBJ2-5; 8 positions agree with TRBD2. The germline CDR1 and CDR2 sequences are SQVTM and ANQGSEA. The V and J ends lost 6 bases and 3 bases, in that order; junction bases with no gene match: 6. This CDR3 comprises 13 residues. CDR3 nucleotide sequence: TGCAGCGTCTATAGCGGGGTAGAAGAGACCCAGTACTTC. Protein sequence: CSVYSGVEETQYF.